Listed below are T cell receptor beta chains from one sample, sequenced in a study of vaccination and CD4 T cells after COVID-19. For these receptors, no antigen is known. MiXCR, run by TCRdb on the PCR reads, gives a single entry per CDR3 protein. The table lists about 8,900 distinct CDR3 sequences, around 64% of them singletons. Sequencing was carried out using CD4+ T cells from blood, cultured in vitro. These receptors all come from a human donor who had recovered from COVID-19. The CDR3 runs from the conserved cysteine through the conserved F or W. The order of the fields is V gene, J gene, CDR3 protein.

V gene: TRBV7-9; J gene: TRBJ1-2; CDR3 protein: CASSLDSGEGYTF
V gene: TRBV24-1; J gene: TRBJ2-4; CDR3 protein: CATSEAGTAKNIQYF
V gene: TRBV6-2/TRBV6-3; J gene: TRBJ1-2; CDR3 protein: CASRRTGEEGYTF
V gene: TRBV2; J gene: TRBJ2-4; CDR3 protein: CASSPGLAGKNIQYF
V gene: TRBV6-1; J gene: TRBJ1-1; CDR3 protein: CASSRQGAETEAFF
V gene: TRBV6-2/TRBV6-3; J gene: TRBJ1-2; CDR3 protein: CASRIHNYGYTF
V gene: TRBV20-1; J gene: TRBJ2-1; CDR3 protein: CSARDPGTSGRNEQFF
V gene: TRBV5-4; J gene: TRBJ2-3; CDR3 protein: CASNGGSTDTQYF
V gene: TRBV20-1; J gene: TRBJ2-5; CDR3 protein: CSARGGRGGGQETQYF
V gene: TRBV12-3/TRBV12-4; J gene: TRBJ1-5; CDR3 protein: CASSRQGRSNQPQHF
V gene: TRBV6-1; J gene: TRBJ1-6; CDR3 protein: CGVGGQGNSPLHF
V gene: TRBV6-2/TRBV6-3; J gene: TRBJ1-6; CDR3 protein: CASKRGSNSPLHF
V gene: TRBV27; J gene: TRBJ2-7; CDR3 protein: CASSLNSTAYTYEQYF
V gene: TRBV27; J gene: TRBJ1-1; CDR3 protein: CASSFVTRMNTEAFF
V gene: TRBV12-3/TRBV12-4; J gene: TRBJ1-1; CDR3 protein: CASSLSAEAFF
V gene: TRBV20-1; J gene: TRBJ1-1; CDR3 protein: CSARDPGRRTEAFF
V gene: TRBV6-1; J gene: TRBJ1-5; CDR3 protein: CASSERDGSNQPQHF
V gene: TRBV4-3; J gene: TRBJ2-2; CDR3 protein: CASSQDQGAGELFF
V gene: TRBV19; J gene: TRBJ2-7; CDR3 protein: CASRDRGSYEQYF
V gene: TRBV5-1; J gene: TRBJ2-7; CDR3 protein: CASSSGTASYEQYF
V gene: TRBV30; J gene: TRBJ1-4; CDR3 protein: CAWSANANEKLFF
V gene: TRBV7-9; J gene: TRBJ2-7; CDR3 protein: CASSPPGRTYEQYF
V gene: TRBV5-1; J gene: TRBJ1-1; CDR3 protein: CASSASRNTEAFF
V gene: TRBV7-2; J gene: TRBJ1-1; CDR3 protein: CASSEISTGFTEAFF
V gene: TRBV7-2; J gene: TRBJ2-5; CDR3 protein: CASSPTTGQGTQYF
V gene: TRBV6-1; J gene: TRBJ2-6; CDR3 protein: CASSDRRVGANVLTF
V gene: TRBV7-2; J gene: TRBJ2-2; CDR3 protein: CASSSRNPGELFF
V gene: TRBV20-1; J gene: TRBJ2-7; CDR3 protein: CSATPLQGRQYF
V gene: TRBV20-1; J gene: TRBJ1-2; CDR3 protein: CSGLLDRVGDGYTF
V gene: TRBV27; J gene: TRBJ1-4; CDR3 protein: CASRWGGDEKLFF
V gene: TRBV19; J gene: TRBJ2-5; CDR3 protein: CASSATGEQGTQYF
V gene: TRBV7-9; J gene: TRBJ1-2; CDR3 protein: CASSLVTGGSYGYTF
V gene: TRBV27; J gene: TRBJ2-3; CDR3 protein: CASSLRGQGGTDTQYF
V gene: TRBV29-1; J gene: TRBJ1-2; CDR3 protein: CSADLGVQTF
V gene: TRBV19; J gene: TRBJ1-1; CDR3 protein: CASSVLGANTEAFF
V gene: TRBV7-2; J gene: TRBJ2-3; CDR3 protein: CASSLNGRGAQDTQYF
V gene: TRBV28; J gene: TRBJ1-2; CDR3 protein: CASKPVDNYGYTF
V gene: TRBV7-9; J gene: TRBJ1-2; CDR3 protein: CASSLGARYGYTF
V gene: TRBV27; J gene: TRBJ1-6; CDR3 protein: CASSLSERNSPLHF
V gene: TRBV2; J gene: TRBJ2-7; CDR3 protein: CASSEVASGSTDEQYF
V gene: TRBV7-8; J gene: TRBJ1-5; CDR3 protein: CASSPHRNTRNSNQPQHF
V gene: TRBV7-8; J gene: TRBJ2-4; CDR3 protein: CASSFGPVLDKNIQYF
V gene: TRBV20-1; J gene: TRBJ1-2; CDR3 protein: CSAPEGVNGYTF
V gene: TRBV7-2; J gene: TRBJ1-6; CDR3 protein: CASSGQGGTNSPLHF
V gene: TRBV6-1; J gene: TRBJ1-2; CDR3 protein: CASSGYGYTF
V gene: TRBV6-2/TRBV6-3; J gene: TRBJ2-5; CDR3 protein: CASSYSPFSGEGETQYF
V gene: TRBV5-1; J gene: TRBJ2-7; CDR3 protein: CASSNGEGEQYF
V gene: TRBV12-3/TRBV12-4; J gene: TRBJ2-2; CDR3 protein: CASGPGTGELFF
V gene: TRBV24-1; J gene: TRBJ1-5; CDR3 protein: CATSDGGSSQPQHF
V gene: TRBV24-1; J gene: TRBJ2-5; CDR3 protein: CATSDTGLAAETQYF
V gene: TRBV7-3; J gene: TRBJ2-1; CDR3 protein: CASSSLAASSYNEQFF
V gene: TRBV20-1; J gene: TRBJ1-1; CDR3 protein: CSARDLWGRWNTEAFF
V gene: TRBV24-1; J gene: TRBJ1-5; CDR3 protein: CATSDTGRQPQHF
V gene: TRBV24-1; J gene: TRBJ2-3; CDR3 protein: CATSQGTDTQYF
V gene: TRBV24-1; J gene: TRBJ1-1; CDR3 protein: CATPLPPGGSAEAFF
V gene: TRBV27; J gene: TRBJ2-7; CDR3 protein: CASSSTGGLGYEQYF
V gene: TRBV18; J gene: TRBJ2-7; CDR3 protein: CASSPSGTYEQYF
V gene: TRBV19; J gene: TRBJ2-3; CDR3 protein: CASSGTGGSTDTQYF
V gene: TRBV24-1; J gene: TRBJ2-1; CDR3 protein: CATSDRGPLSIQFF
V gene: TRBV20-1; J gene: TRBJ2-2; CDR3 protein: CSAIFTAANTGELFF